Each of the 17 T cell receptor beta chains below was sequenced from the same sample in a study of shared clonotypes between healthy human individuals (TCRdb year 2020). Libraries were constructed by the immunoSEQ multiplex PCR assay. The clones in this table, taken by TCRdb from immuneACCESS, are in-frame only. Not every clone is retained; where verified, under half of the shortfall comes from an unresolved V gene, and the cause of the rest is unknown. The sample data list 980,000 or so clones, and 76% of these were observed just once. The ten largest clonotypes hold about 1.5% of the sample. Sample: memory CD4+ T cells sorted from blood. The cell subset or site label here, explained by the study, means: CD45RA-negative fraction. All receptors come from a man between 18 and 35 years old in good health.

The chain recombines TRBV5-6 with TRBJ2-1; 7 positions match TRBD1. Germline V gene lookup returns CDR1 SGHDT and CDR2 YYEEEE. The CDR3 contains 14 residues. Germline trimming cut 4 bases from V and 9 bases from J; bases unmatched to any gene: 10. The DNA for the CDR3 is TGTGCCAGCAGCACAACGACAGGGTCCGGTGAGCAGTTCTTC. It yields the protein CASSTTTGSGEQFF.

This chain links TRBV27 with TRBJ1-5; D is unresolved. The CDR3 contains 18 residues. V was clipped by 2 bases and J by 1 base, with 18 bases between them. Per germline, CDR1 MNHEY and CDR2 SMNVEV (reference sequence). CDR3 sequence (DNA): TGTGCCAGCAGTTTACGGACCGGGATCTTGGGGAGCAATCAGCCCCAGCATTTT. Protein product: CASSLRTGILGSNQPQHF.

In this sample, this clone turned up a few times. Other DNA variants within this sample encode the same CDR3. The chain recombines TRBV5-1 with TRBJ1-5; TRBD1 agrees at 7 bases. CDR1 and CDR2 (germline): SGHRS, YFSETQ. V shed 5 bases and J 2 bases; nucleotides not matched to a gene: 4. The CDR3 has 14 amino acids. The CDR3 DNA is TGCGCCAGCAGTCCAGGACAGGGCAATCAGCCCCAGCATTTT. Its protein is CASSPGQGNQPQHF.

The chain is built from TRBV1 and TRBJ2-5. TRBV1 is described as a pseudogene. The CDR3 consists of 11 residues. CDR3 nucleotide sequence: TGCACCAGCAGCCTGCAAGAGACCCAGTACTTC. Translated: CTSSLQETQYF.

Notes on this clone: The sample contains more than one DNA sequence encoding this CDR3. This sequence joins TRBV5-1 and TRBJ2-2, with 11 bases aligning to TRBD2. Per the germline V gene, CDR1 is SGHRS and CDR2 is YFSETQ. The CDR3 loop spans 15 amino acids. With V trimmed by 3 bases and J by 3 bases, 1 base remained unmatched. CDR3 DNA: TGCGCCAGCAGCTGGGGACTAGCGGACACCGGGGAGCTGTTTTTT. Its protein is CASSWGLADTGELFF.

The chain joins TRBV6-6 to TRBJ1-5; D not resolved. CDR1 MNHNY and CDR2 SVGAGI come from the germline V gene (reference sequence). This CDR3 has 13 amino acids. V was pared by 7 bases and J by 5 bases, with 12 bases between. The CDR3 is CASTQDGYQPQHF. The CDR3 region has the DNA TGTGCCAGCACTCAGGACGGCTATCAGCCCCAGCATTTT.

The chain joins TRBV10-3 to TRBJ2-1, with TRBD2 matching 15 bases. CDR1 and CDR2 (germline): ENHRY, SYGVKD. The CDR3 contains 16 residues. Germline trimming cut 10 bases from V and 6 bases from J; bases unmatched to any gene: 10. Here the CDR3 DNA reads TGTGCCAGCAGCCGGACTAGCGGGAGGGATTTCAATGAGCAGTTCTTC. As protein: CASSRTSGRDFNEQFF.

The chain carries TRBV4-3 and TRBJ2-7; a possible D gene is TRBD1 (6 bases). Trimming stripped 0 bases from V and 0 bases from J, with 9 bases between. Germline-derived CDR1 and CDR2 are LGHNA and YSLEER. The CDR3 loop spans 15 amino acids. CDR3 sequence reads: CASSQEAGASYEQYF. Written as DNA, the CDR3 is TGCGCCAGCAGCCAAGAGGCAGGGGCCTCCTACGAGCAGTACTTC.

The table lists this clone with a count of one. The chain's CDR3 is CASSLVRFGEQYF. CDR3 in DNA: TGTGCCAGCAGCTTGGTACGGTTCGGCGAGCAGTACTTC. The chain carries TRBV5-5 and TRBJ2-7; D gene ambiguous. The germline V gene has CDR1 SGHKS and CDR2 YYEKEE (reference sequence). This CDR3 spans 13 amino acids. Trimming removed 0 bases at V and 6 bases at J, with 10 bases between.

This rearrangement joins TRBV13 to TRBJ2-5; the D gene is possibly TRBD2 (5 bases). The CDR3 sequence is 14 residues long. Germline V gene data show CDR1 as PRHDT and CDR2 as FYEKMQ (reference sequence). Trimming cost V 3 bases and J 2 bases, with 10 bases left between them. The CDR3 is CASSLGRIQETQYF. Written as DNA, the CDR3 is TGTGCCAGCAGCTTGGGGAGAATACAAGAGACCCAGTACTTC.

V gene TRBV6-6 combines with J gene TRBJ2-4; 7 nucleotides agree with TRBD1. J gave up 7 bases and V 4 bases, and 7 bases lay outside the gene matches. Germline V CDR1 and CDR2: MNHNY, SVGAGI (reference sequence). CDR3 length equals 14 residues. CDR3 amino acids: CASSSPDRVNIQYF. CDR3 bases: TGTGCCAGCAGTTCCCCCGACAGGGTTAACATTCAGTACTTC.

The chain's CDR3 is CASSTPGQGVTYEQYF. The DNA of the CDR3 is TGTGCCAGCAGTACTCCAGGACAGGGGGTGACATACGAGCAGTACTTC. The chain uses TRBV28 and TRBJ2-7; TRBD1 matches 10 bases. The germline V gene encodes CDR1 MDHEN and CDR2 SYDVKM. V lost 5 bases to trimming and J lost 4 bases; unmatched junction nucleotides: 11. The CDR3 has 16 amino acids.

This clone was counted a single time. In DNA, the CDR3 is TGTGCCAGCAGCTTAAGGACAGCCCAGGGTTCACCCCTCCACTTT. It codes for CASSLRTAQGSPLHF. This sequence joins TRBV7-8 and TRBJ1-6, with TRBD1 as a possible D gene (6 bases). The V end was cut by 2 bases, the J end by 9 bases, with 14 bases between. Germline-derived CDR1 and CDR2 are SGHVS and FQNEAQ. The CDR3 loop spans 15 amino acids.

This sequence joins TRBV2 and TRBJ2-2; 8 bases are a match to TRBD1. The CDR3 sequence is 16 residues long. Germline lookup yields CDR1 SNHLY and CDR2 FYNNEI. V was clipped by 2 bases and J by 6 bases; unmatched bases: 8. The CDR3 loop reads CASSERAGGVAGELFF. The DNA for the CDR3 is TGTGCCAGCAGTGAAAGGGCAGGGGGCGTCGCCGGGGAGCTGTTTTTT.

The genes are TRBV10-1 and TRBJ2-1; 10 bases are shared with TRBD2. CDR3 size: 15 residues. CDR1 is WNHNN, CDR2 SYGVQD, per germline (reference sequence). The V and J ends lost 5 bases and 4 bases, in that order; junction bases with no gene match: 5. The CDR3 DNA sequence: TGCGCCAGCAGTACTAGCGGGACTAGATACAATGAGCAGTTCTTC. Encoded protein: CASSTSGTRYNEQFF.

V gene TRBV14 combines with J gene TRBJ1-2; D is unclear. The V and J ends lost 5 bases and 3 bases respectively, with 7 bases between them. Germline-derived CDR1 and CDR2 are SGHDN and FVKESK. CDR3 length: 12 residues. The CDR3 reads CASSSGYYGYTF. CDR3 DNA: TGTGCCAGCAGCTCAGGTTACTATGGCTACACCTTC.

This clone was found many times. This chain uses TRBV18 with TRBJ1-1; 8 nucleotides align to TRBD1. CDR3 length: 14 amino acids. Germline CDR1 KGHSH, CDR2 LQKENI. V lost 5 bases to trimming and J lost 1 base; unmatched junction nucleotides: 3. Here the CDR3 reads CASSVQGGNTEAFF. In DNA form, the CDR3 reads TGTGCCAGCTCAGTACAGGGGGGGAACACTGAAGCTTTCTTT.